This entry concerns a single TCR beta chain. These data are taken from a study of blood T cell repertoires in COVID-19. Overall study: COVID-19 samples from acute and convalescent phases originated in the United States, Italy and Spain. Sources were T cells, B-cell-depleted T cells, or PBMCs; the material itself was cDNA or gDNA.

Germline V lookup: CDR1 SGHAT, CDR2 FQDESV (reference sequence). V gave up 8 bases and J gave up 0 bases, with 9 bases separating them. The CDR3 totals 13 residues. Methods used by the authors: Using reference gene primer amplification, nucleated cell counts were estimated. TCRdb's table, derived via immunoSEQ multiplex PCR, lists solely in-frame clones and lacks some. D and trimming come from the DNA, and the V and J calls and clone size come from that table. The sample yields around 260,000 clones, about 88% seen once. The V gene is TRBV11-1, the J gene TRBJ2-3; D unclear. The specimen sequenced was peripheral blood. This TCR was sampled from a man aged 18 to 30 with active or convalescent COVID-19. The CDR3 loop reads CASCHRSTDTQYF. The DNA of the CDR3 is TGTGCCAGCTGCCACAGAAGCACAGATACGCAGTATTTT.